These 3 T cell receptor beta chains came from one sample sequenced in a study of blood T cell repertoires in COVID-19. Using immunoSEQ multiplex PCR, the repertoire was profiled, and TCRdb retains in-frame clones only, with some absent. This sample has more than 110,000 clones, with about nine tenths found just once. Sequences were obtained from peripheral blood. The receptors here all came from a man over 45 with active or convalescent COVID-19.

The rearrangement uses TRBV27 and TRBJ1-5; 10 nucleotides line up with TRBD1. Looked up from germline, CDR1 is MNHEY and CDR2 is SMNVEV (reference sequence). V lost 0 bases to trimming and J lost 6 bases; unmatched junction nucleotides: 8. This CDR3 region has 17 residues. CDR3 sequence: CASSLSRTDRGLQPQHF. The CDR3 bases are TGTGCCAGCAGTTTATCCCGAACCGACAGGGGGCTTCAGCCCCAGCATTTT.

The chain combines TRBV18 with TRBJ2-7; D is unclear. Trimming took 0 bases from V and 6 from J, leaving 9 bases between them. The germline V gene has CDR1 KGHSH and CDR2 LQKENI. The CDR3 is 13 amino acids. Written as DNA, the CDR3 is TGTGCCAGCTCACCACCGGTGGTCGGCGAGCAGTACTTC. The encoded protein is CASSPPVVGEQYF.

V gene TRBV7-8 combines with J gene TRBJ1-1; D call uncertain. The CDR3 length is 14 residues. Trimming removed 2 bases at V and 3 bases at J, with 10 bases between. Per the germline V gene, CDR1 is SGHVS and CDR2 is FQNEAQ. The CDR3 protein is CASSLPSQYTEAFF. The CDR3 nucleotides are TGTGCCAGCAGCTTACCGTCACAGTACACTGAAGCTTTCTTT.